Listed here are 27 T cell receptor beta chains from one sample, sequenced in a study of lymphopenia after photon versus proton radiotherapy. Generated by immunoSEQ multiplex PCR, the TCRdb table keeps only in-frame clones and is missing some. The profile shows 20,000 to 30,000 clones, roughly 82% of them singletons. Specimen: peripheral blood, collected from a patient treated with proton-based radiotherapy. The receptor set was obtained from a woman between 65 and 79 years old with pancreatic cancer.

This clone has more than one count but fewer than ten. CDR3 region: CASSQEGSGFQAYEQYF. In DNA, the CDR3 is TGTGCCAGCAGCCAAGAGGGCTCGGGATTCCAGGCCTACGAGCAGTACTTC. The chain is built from TRBV4-2 and TRBJ2-7; tentatively, D is TRBD2 (5 bases). V shed 0 bases and J shed 2 bases, with 17 bases lying between them. Germline CDR1 reads LGHNA; CDR2 reads YNFKEQ. The CDR3 spans 17 residues.

The DNA of the CDR3 is TGTGCCATACAGGGGGGGACCTATGGCTACACCTTC. Its protein product is CAIQGGTYGYTF. The J gene is TRBJ1-2, the V gene TRBV10-3; TRBD1 aligns across 8 bases. Per the germline V gene, CDR1 is ENHRY and CDR2 is SYGVKD. The CDR3 runs to 12 residues. With 9 bases clipped from V and 4 bases from J, the junction kept 4 bases outside the gene matches.

The rearrangement joins TRBV18 to TRBJ1-1; no clear D. This CDR3 comprises 14 residues. From germline, CDR1 is KGHSH and CDR2 LQKENI. V lost 3 bases, J lost 0 bases, and 8 bases lay in between. CDR3 in amino acids: CASSPDGVNTEAFF. In nucleotides, the CDR3 is TGTGCCAGCTCACCGGACGGGGTGAACACTGAAGCTTTCTTT.

The V gene is TRBV25-1, the J gene TRBJ2-1; 11 nucleotides align to TRBD1. The V gene's germline CDR1 is MGHDK and CDR2 SYGVNS. This CDR3 comprises 14 residues. V shed 4 bases, J shed 5 bases, and the junction held 1 base outside the gene matches. The CDR3 region is CASSGDRGNNEQFF. In nucleotides, the CDR3 is TGTGCCAGCAGTGGGGACAGGGGGAACAATGAGCAGTTCTTC.

The chain uses TRBV5-6 and TRBJ2-6, with a possible D match to TRBD2 (5 bases). The germline V and J ends were trimmed by 6 bases and 5 bases, with 21 bases remaining between them. The germline V gene has CDR1 SGHDT and CDR2 YYEEEE. The CDR3 covers 17 residues. The CDR3 region has the DNA TGTGCCAGCAACGGGATCAATAGTCACAGTCGGGCCAACGTCCTGACTTTC. Protein product: CASNGINSHSRANVLTF.

The chain joins TRBV2 to TRBJ2-1, with 9 bases lining up with TRBD2. CDR1 SNHLY and CDR2 FYNNEI come from the germline V gene. This CDR3 has 15 amino acids. With V trimmed by 6 bases and J by 7 bases, 10 bases remained unmatched. This CDR3 is CASSLLAGASNEQFF. In nucleotides, the CDR3 is TGTGCCAGCAGCCTATTAGCGGGAGCTTCAAATGAGCAGTTCTTC.

This clone showed up just a few times. The V and J genes are TRBV30 and TRBJ1-4; D is perhaps TRBD1 (6 bases). Germline CDR1 reads GTSNPN; CDR2 reads SVGIG (reference sequence). The CDR3 is 14 amino acids. V was shortened by 1 base and J by 2 bases, with 8 bases between the two germline ends. The CDR3 DNA follows: TGTGCCTGGAGTGAGGGGGTTACTAATGAAAAACTGTTTTTT. Translated, it gives CAWSEGVTNEKLFF.

This clone was observed a few times. The chain has TRBV19 and TRBJ2-1; 8 bases fit TRBD2. This CDR3 is built from 16 residues. Trimming cost V 9 bases and J 2 bases; bases outside gene matches: 12. Looked up from germline, CDR1 is LNHDA and CDR2 is SQIVND (reference sequence). The CDR3 region has the DNA TGTGCCAGCAAGCGTAGCGGGGTTAGTCCCTACAATGAGCAGTTCTTC. It translates to CASKRSGVSPYNEQFF.

The chain carries TRBV10-3 and TRBJ2-3; a weak D match, TRBD2 (6 bases). CDR1 is ENHRY, CDR2 SYGVKD, per germline. V shed 10 bases and J shed 4 bases, with 18 bases lying between them. CDR3 length: 14 residues. CDR3 amino acids: CATGWEASADTQYF. For the CDR3, the DNA is TGTGCCACTGGATGGGAGGCTTCGGCAGATACGCAGTATTTT.

This clone was found a few times. The rearrangement uses TRBV11-3 and TRBJ1-3, with a weak D call TRBD1 (6 bases). V lost 6 bases to trimming and J lost 4 bases, with 10 bases between them. Per germline, CDR1 SGHNT and CDR2 YENEEA. CDR3 length equals 13 residues. As DNA, the CDR3 is TGTGCCAGCAGAGCAGGGGCAGGAAACACCATATATTTT. Its translation: CASRAGAGNTIYF.

The chain uses TRBV28 and TRBJ1-4; a weak D match, TRBD1 (5 bases). Germline V CDR1 and CDR2: MDHEN, SYDVKM. CDR3 length: 16 residues. Deletions cut 3 bases from V and 4 bases from J, with 15 bases between. The CDR3 is CASSLGSWGGNEKLFF. CDR3 DNA: TGTGCCAGCAGTTTGGGATCGTGGGGGGGTAATGAAAAACTGTTTTTT.

The chain employs TRBV29-1 and TRBJ1-4, with D perhaps TRBD1 (6 bases). Per germline, CDR1 SQVTM and CDR2 ANQGSEA. This CDR3 contains 15 residues. The V end was cut by 4 bases, the J end by 0 bases, with 12 bases between. The CDR3 DNA reads TGCAGCGTTGCACAGGGTCCCGCAACTAATGAAAAACTGTTTTTT. The encoded protein is CSVAQGPATNEKLFF.

This clone appeared a few times. The junction does not match germline at one end; this may be a read error. Other DNA sequences in the sample encode the same CDR3. The CDR3 sequence: CASSQQAGPEGGGELFF. The CDR3 DNA reads TGCGCCAGCAGCCAACAAGCGGGGCCAGAGGGGGGCGGGGAGCTGTTTTTT. The chain employs TRBV7-2 and TRBJ2-2, with a possible D match to TRBD2 (7 bases). CDR3 length: 17 amino acids. From germline, CDR1 is SGHTA and CDR2 FQGNSA. The variable domain in full, completed from reference TRBV7-2 and TRBJ2-2, reads GAGVSQSPSNKVTEKGKDVELRCDPISGHTALYWYRQSLGQGLEFLIYFQGNSAPDKSGLPSDRFSAERTGGSVSTLTIQRTQQEDSAVYLCASSQQAGPEGGGELFFGEGSRLTVL.

This clone has a handful of counts. The rearrangement uses TRBV6-6 and TRBJ2-7, with D tentatively TRBD1 (6 bases). The CDR3 covers 13 residues. V was clipped by 8 bases and J by 3 bases, with 14 bases between them. Germline V gene data show CDR1 as MNHNY and CDR2 as SVGAGI (reference sequence). CDR3 coding DNA: TGTGCCAGCGGGCCGACACAGGGCTACGAGCAGTACTTC. It specifies CASGPTQGYEQYF.

The J gene is TRBJ2-5, the V gene TRBV25-1, with TRBD1 matching over 7 bases. The junction had 4 bases not matched to a gene; V was cut back by 4 bases and J by 2 bases. The CDR3 totals 14 residues. Germline V gives CDR1 MGHDK, CDR2 SYGVNS. The CDR3 DNA is TGTGCCAGCAGTGCATTCAGGGGGCAAGAGACCCAGTACTTC. Translation gives CASSAFRGQETQYF.

V and J are TRBV9 and TRBJ2-5; 11 bases align to TRBD2. Germline-derived CDR1 and CDR2 are SGDLS and YYNGEE. The CDR3 spans 15 residues. V was clipped by 7 bases and J by 5 bases; unmatched bases: 10. The CDR3 coding sequence is TGTGCCAGCGGCCTAGCGGGAGGTAATACGGAGACCCAGTACTTC. It encodes CASGLAGGNTETQYF.

V usage is TRBV6-6 and J usage is TRBJ2-3; a weak D match, TRBD2 (5 bases). Trimming took 2 bases from V and 3 from J, leaving 9 bases between them. This CDR3 has 14 residues. The germline gives CDR1 MNHNY, CDR2 SVGAGI (reference sequence). The CDR3, as DNA: TGTGCCAGCAGTTACGGGAGTCGAACAGATACGCAGTATTTT. This sequence encodes CASSYGSRTDTQYF.

The chain links TRBV30 to TRBJ2-4; a possible D gene is TRBD1 (5 bases). V lost 4 bases and J 5 bases, leaving 12 bases between the germline ends. The CDR3 sequence is 13 residues long. The germline V gene encodes CDR1 GTSNPN and CDR2 SVGIG (reference sequence). The CDR3 sequence: CAWNLGQQNIQYF. CDR3 nucleotide sequence: TGTGCCTGGAATCTGGGGCAGCAAAACATTCAGTACTTC.

The chain uses TRBV7-3 and TRBJ2-5; no clear D. Germline V lookup: CDR1 SGHTA, CDR2 FQGTGA. This CDR3 region has 13 residues. Between the trimmed V and J ends, which lost 2 bases and 1 base, there was a span of 5 bases. The CDR3 here is CASSLSPQETQYF. The CDR3 coding sequence is TGTGCCAGCAGCTTATCCCCCCAAGAGACCCAGTACTTC. The full variable domain, with the rest looked up from reference TRBV7-3 and TRBJ2-5, is GAGVSQTPSNKVTEKGKYVELRCDPISGHTALYWYRQSLGQGPEFLIYFQGTGAADDSGLPNDRFFAVRPEGSVSTLKIQRTERGDSAVYLCASSLSPQETQYFGPGTRLLVL.

V and J are TRBV5-4 and TRBJ1-4, with TRBD1 matching 9 bases. CDR3 size: 15 residues. Unmatched junction bases numbered 9, after V lost 5 bases and J lost 7 bases. Looked up from germline, CDR1 is SGHNT and CDR2 is YYREEE (reference sequence). The CDR3 DNA reads TGTGCCAGCAGTGCAACCGGGACAGGGCCTGAAAAACTGTTTTTT. It yields the protein CASSATGTGPEKLFF. The full variable domain, rest sourced from reference TRBV5-4 and TRBJ1-4, is ETGVTQSPTHLIKTRGQQVTLRCSSQSGHNTVSWYQQALGQGPQFIFQYYREEENGRGNFPPRFSGLQFPNYSSELNVNALELDDSALYLCASSATGTGPEKLFFGSGTQLSVL.

The gene calls are TRBV6-5 and TRBJ2-1, with 13 positions matching TRBD2. This CDR3 spans 15 amino acids. V dropped 4 bases and J dropped 8; count of bases not matched to a gene: 5. Germline-derived CDR1 and CDR2 are MNHEY and SVGAGI. This CDR3 is CASSSGTSGMYEQFF. The CDR3 bases are TGTGCCAGCAGTTCCGGGACTAGCGGGATGTATGAGCAGTTCTTC.

The CDR3 DNA follows: TGTGCCAGCAGCTTAGCCGGACAGGGGGCATCTGAAGCTTTCTTT. Translated, it gives CASSLAGQGASEAFF. The J gene is TRBJ1-1, the V gene TRBV7-2; the match to TRBD1 covers 11 bases. Trimming at V came to 0 bases and at J to 6 bases, leaving 3 bases not matched to a gene. CDR1 SGHTA and CDR2 FQGNSA come from the germline V gene. The CDR3 runs to 15 residues.

The genes are TRBV28 and TRBJ2-5; tentative D call: TRBD2 (6 bases). This CDR3 has 13 residues. Germline V gene sequence: CDR1 MDHEN, CDR2 SYDVKM. Trimming cost V 5 bases and J 5 bases, with 12 bases left between them. CDR3 region: CASSLASVETQYF. The CDR3, as DNA: TGTGCCAGCAGTCTAGCTAGCGTGGAGACCCAGTACTTC. Using reference TRBV28 and TRBJ2-5 for the parts outside the CDR3, the full variable domain is DVKVTQSSRYLVKRTGEKVFLECVQDMDHENMFWYRQDPGLGLRLIYFSYDVKMKEKGDIPEGYSVSREKKERFSLILESASTNQTSMYLCASSLASVETQYFGPGTRLLVL.

V gene TRBV7-8 combines with J gene TRBJ2-5; the D gene is possibly TRBD2 (7 bases). The end of the DNA is better explained by TRBJ2-7, so the J call may be wrong. The CDR3 is 15 amino acids. CDR1 and CDR2 from the germline V gene are SGHVS and FQNEAQ. Written as DNA, the CDR3 is TGTGCCAGCAGCTTAGAACGGGGGGCGGACTACGAGCAGTACTTC. It yields the protein CASSLERGADYEQYF.

The CDR3 loop reads CASRIRGDTYNEQFF. CDR3 in DNA: TGCGCCAGCCGAATCAGGGGGGACACCTACAATGAGCAGTTCTTC. The J gene is TRBJ2-1, the V gene TRBV5-1, with D tentatively TRBD1 (7 bases). The V gene's germline CDR1 is SGHRS and CDR2 YFSETQ. CDR3 length: 15 amino acids. The V gene lost 7 bases and the J gene lost 2 bases, with 16 bases spanning the gap. The full variable domain, completed using reference TRBV5-1 and TRBJ2-1, is KAGVTQTPRYLIKTRGQQVTLSCSPISGHRSVSWYQQTPGQGLQFLFEYFSETQRNKGNFPGRFSGRQFSNSRSEMNVSTLELGDSALYLCASRIRGDTYNEQFFGPGTRLTVL.

The rearrangement links TRBV29-1 to TRBJ1-4; D perhaps matches TRBD1 (5 bases). Germline values: CDR1 SQVTM, CDR2 ANQGSEA. V lost 4 bases to trimming and J lost 5 bases, with 11 bases between them. This CDR3 is 13 amino acids long. As DNA, the CDR3 is TGCAGCGTTGTGTCAGGGTCGAATGAAAAACTGTTTTTT. Protein product: CSVVSGSNEKLFF.

The chain links TRBV29-1 to TRBJ1-2; no firm D call. V was pared by 1 base and J by 0 bases, with 3 bases between. The CDR3 length is 12 residues. Per germline, CDR1 SQVTM and CDR2 ANQGSEA. The DNA for the CDR3 is TGCAGCGTTGAAGCTTCTAACTATGGCTACACCTTC. Translating it yields CSVEASNYGYTF. The full variable domain, rest sourced from reference TRBV29-1 and TRBJ1-2, is SAVISQKPSRDICQRGTSLTIQCQVDSQVTMMFWYRQQPGQSLTLIATANQGSEATYESGFVIDKFPISRPNLTFSTLTVSNMSPEDSSIYLCSVEASNYGYTFGSGTRLTVV.